This TCR beta chain appears in the sequencing data of a study of shared clonotypes between healthy human individuals. General study points: Rarefaction curves obtained for sorted subsets showed sequencing incomplete despite large depth.

Sequencing was performed with immunoSEQ multiplex PCR; in TCRdb, only in-frame clones are kept and a portion is missing. There are around 1.1 million clones in the sample; 75% to 80% occur only once, and 0.5% to 0.65% lies in the top ten. Worth noting for this clone: The antigen remains undetermined.

This CDR3 spans 14 amino acids. The germline V gene encodes CDR1 SGDLS and CDR2 YYNGEE. Between the trimmed V and J ends, which lost 4 bases and 5 bases, there was a span of 12 bases. The clonotype was recovered from a man aged 18 to 30 in good health. Some clones in this sample may be carry-over from other donors' samples. The chain links TRBV9 to TRBJ2-2; maybe TRBD2 (6 bases). Material: memory CD4+ T cells from PBMCs. Subset here: CD45RA-negative fraction. The CDR3 region has the DNA TGTGCCAGCAGCAAACGGAGGGAGACCGGGGAGCTGTTTTTT. Translated, it gives CASSKRRETGELFF.